The rows below give T cell receptor beta chains drawn from one sample of a study of cytomegalovirus exposure and HLA in healthy donors. Using immunoSEQ multiplex PCR, the repertoire was profiled, and TCRdb retains in-frame clones only, with some absent. The sample shows approximately 180,000 clones, just under 85% of them seen only once. Sequencing was done on a sample of PBMCs. The receptors here all came from a girl aged 5-17 years in good health and CMV-seropositive. Both conserved end residues are part of each CDR3. Fields, in order: V gene, J gene, CDR3 protein.

>TRBV6-1|TRBJ2-7
CASSEKTVTGSYEQYF
>TRBV4-2|TRBJ1-3
CASSQGVGGSGNTIYF
>TRBV9|TRBJ1-6
CASRPQGNNSPLHF
>TRBV6-5|TRBJ2-7
CASSYAPQGAPYEQYF
>TRBV13|TRBJ2-3
CASSHRGTDTQYF
>TRBV5-6|TRBJ1-1
CASSYAVAEAFF
>TRBV2|TRBJ1-5
CASSGQGFGNQPQHF
>TRBV6-6|TRBJ2-7
CASSYSPSANYEQYF
>TRBV6-1|TRBJ1-1
CASSRDRNTEAFF
>TRBV7-2|TRBJ2-7
CASSPLTSESSYEQYF
>TRBV27|TRBJ2-7
CASSLLGANAYEQYF
>TRBV4-1|TRBJ2-2
CASSQGGWPGELFF
>TRBV7-6|TRBJ2-1
CASSLMLGGAGNEQFF